Sequencing of this T cell receptor (beta chain) was carried out in a study of cytomegalovirus exposure and HLA in healthy donors. Findings and caveats of the study: Most TCR sequences proved rare, with some public TCRs found in many donors. Some V segments, including TRBV6-2 and TRBV6-3, were excluded as indistinguishable. Cytomegalovirus status was reportedly diagnosed by the classifier with high sensitivity and specificity. Across donors, sequencing depth was assumed by presence/absence analyses to be roughly uniform.

In the PCR, 60 Vbeta and 13 Jbeta primers were used. Repertoires were generated with immunoSEQ multiplex PCR, while TCRdb's copy carries only in-frame clones and drops some. The sample lists approximately 160,000 clones; about 71% were seen once. This clone was counted between two and nine times. What it binds is not known. J was trimmed by 5 bases and V by 2 bases; bases with no gene match: 3. Germline-derived CDR1 and CDR2 are MNHEY and SMNVEV (reference sequence). The CDR3 extends over 15 amino acids. The sequence came from a man aged 50 to 60 in good health and CMV-seronegative. Material: PBMCs. The genes are TRBV27 and TRBJ1-6; 7 nucleotides align to TRBD1. The CDR3 DNA reads TGTGCCAGCAGTTTAGGAGGGACAGATAATTCACCCCTCCACTTT. It is translated as CASSLGGTDNSPLHF.